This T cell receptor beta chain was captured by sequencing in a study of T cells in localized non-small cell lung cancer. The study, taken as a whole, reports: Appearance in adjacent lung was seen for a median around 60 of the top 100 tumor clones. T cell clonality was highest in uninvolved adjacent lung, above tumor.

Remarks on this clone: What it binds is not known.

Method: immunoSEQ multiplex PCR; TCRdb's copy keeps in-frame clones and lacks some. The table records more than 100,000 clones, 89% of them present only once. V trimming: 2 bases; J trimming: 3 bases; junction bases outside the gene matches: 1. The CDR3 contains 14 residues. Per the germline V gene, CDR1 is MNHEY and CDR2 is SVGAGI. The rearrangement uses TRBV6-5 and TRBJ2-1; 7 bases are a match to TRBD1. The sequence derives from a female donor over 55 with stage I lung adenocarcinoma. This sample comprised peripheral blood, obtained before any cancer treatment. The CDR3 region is CASSYDRVYNEQFF. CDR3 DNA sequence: TGTGCCAGCAGTTACGACAGGGTCTACAATGAGCAGTTCTTC.